The source of this TCR beta chain is a study of blood T cell repertoires in COVID-19. About the study: The samples span acute and convalescent COVID-19 from the United States, Italy and Spain.

The protocol was immunoSEQ multiplex PCR, while the TCRdb copy is restricted to in-frame clones and leaves out a portion. The sample includes roughly 250,000 clones, 60% to 75% of them seen just once. V was clipped by 0 bases and J by 2 bases; unmatched bases: 0. This CDR3 region has 15 residues. Per germline, CDR1 SGHRS and CDR2 YFSETQ. The gene calls are TRBV5-1 and TRBJ2-1; 9 bases are shared with TRBD2. This receptor was taken from a woman of 80 years or more with acute or convalescent COVID-19. What was sequenced was peripheral blood. CDR3 loop: CASSLGGRAYNEQFF. CDR3 in DNA: TGCGCCAGCAGCTTGGGCGGGAGGGCCTACAATGAGCAGTTCTTC.